Given below is one T cell receptor (beta chain) in context. What this receptor recognizes is not known. No base-level quality is on record; no much larger clone is a single base apart. The library was made by RT-PCR. TCRdb names Illumina HiSeq 2500 as the instrument used. In-frame beta chains were kept once TCRdb had trimmed the public reads at Q25 with fastp and called clones with MiXCR. Here each entry gathers all rows of one CDR3 protein and keeps the most common genes and DNA. This sample has 500,000 to 600,000 distinct CDR3 sequences in its table, and approximately 12% of those were observed once. Roughly a tenth of the sample rests with the top ten. V sheds 4 bases and J sheds 3 bases, leaving 13 bases between their ends. Via the germline V gene (reference sequence), CDR1 is DFQATT and CDR2 SNEGSKA. The CDR3 numbers 14 residues from cysteine through phenylalanine. Of the read, only the CDR3 DNA is kept; its 42 bases are in frame from base 1.

This record comes from a study of response to subunit inactivated influenza vaccine (dated by TCRdb to between 2017 and 2018). For the study in its entirety: To follow how T cells responded to a trivalent subunit inactivated influenza vaccine, the researchers relied on deep quantitative profiling of the T cell receptor repertoire.

Findings and caveats that apply to the study as a whole: The authors suggested that each seasonal influenza vaccination may recruit only a limited number of new T cells.

The chain is encoded by TRBV20-1 joined to TRBJ1-5, with the D gene call left open. This TCR was sampled from a man aged 50-59 years who received an inactivated influenza vaccine. Donor details come from another sample of the same person, matched by shared clones. The input for sequencing was PBMCs from blood, taken on the day of vaccination. The CDR3 in this case is CSAKSRLSNQPQHF. The base sequence is TGCAGTGCTAAGAGTAGGTTATCCAATCAGCCCCAGCATTTT.